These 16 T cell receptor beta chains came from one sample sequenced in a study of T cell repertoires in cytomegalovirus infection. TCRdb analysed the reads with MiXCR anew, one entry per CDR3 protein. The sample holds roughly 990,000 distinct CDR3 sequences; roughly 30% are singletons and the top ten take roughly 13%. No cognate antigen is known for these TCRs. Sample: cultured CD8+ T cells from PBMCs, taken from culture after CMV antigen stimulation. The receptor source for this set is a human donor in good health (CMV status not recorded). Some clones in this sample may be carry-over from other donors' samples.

CDR3 nucleotide sequence: TGTGCCATCAGTCCCGACGGGGTCTCCTACGAGCAGTACTTC. As protein: CAISPDGVSYEQYF. V is TRBV10-3 and J is TRBJ2-7; D perhaps matches TRBD2 (5 bases). CDR1 is ENHRY and CDR2 is SYGVKD in the germline V gene. The V end was cut by 5 bases, the J end by 0 bases, with 11 bases between. This CDR3 is 14 amino acids long.

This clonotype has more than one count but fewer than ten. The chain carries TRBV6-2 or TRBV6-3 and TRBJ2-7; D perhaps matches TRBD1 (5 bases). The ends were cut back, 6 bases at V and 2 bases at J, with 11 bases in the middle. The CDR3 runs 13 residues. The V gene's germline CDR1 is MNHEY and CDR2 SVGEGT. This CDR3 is CASRDIPTYEQYV. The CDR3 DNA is TGTGCCAGCAGGGACATACCTACCTACGAGCAGTACGTC.

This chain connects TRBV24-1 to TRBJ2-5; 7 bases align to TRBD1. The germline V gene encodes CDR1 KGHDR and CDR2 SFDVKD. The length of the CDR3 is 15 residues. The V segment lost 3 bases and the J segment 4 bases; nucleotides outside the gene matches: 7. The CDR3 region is CATSDRQGEGETQYF. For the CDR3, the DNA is TGTGCCACCAGTGATCGTCAGGGGGAAGGAGAGACCCAGTACTTC.

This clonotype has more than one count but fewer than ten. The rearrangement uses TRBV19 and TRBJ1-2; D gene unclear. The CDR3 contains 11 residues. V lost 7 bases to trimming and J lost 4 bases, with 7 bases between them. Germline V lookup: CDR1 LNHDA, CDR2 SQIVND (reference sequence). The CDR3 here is CASNLGYGYTF. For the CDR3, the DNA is TGTGCCAGTAACTTGGGCTATGGCTACACCTTC.

The CDR3 DNA sequence: TGCAGTGCTAGAGTAGCGGGGGCTCCAAACTCTGGAAACACCATATATTTT. It specifies CSARVAGAPNSGNTIYF. This rearrangement joins TRBV20-1 to TRBJ1-3; the D gene is possibly TRBD1 (6 bases). The V gene lost 1 base and the J gene lost 0 bases, with 16 bases spanning the gap. The CDR3 consists of 17 residues. Germline values: CDR1 DFQATT, CDR2 SNEGSKA (reference sequence).

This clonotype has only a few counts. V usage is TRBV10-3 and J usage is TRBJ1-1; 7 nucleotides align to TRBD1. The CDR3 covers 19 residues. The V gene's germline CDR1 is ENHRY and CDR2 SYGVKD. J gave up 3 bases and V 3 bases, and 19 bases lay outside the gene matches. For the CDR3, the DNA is TGTGCCATCAGTGATAGCGGGCAGGGGGATTCGGGAGAGGACACTGAAGCTTTCTTT. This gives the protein CAISDSGQGDSGEDTEAFF.

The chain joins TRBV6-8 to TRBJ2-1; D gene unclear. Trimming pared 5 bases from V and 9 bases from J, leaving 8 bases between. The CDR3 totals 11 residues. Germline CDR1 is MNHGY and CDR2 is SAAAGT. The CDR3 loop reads CASSRVTEQFF. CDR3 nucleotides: TGTGCCAGCAGTCGGGTCACTGAGCAGTTCTTC.

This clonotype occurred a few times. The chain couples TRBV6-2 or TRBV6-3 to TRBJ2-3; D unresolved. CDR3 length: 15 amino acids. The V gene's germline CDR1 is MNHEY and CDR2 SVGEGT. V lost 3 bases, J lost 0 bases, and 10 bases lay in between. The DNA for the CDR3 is TGTGCCAGCAGTTATGGCAGGCCGAGCACAGATACGCAGTATTTT. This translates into CASSYGRPSTDTQYF.

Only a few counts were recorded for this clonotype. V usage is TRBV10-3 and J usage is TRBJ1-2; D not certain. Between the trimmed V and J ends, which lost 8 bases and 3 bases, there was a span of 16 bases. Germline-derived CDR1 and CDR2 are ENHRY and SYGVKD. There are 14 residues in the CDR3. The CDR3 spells CAIGRTKGDYGYTF. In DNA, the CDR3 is TGTGCCATCGGAAGGACGAAAGGCGACTATGGCTACACCTTC.

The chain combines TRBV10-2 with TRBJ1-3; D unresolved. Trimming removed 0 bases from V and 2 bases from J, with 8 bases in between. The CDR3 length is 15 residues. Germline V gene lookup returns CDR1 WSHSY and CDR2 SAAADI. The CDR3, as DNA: TGCGCCAGCAGTGAGTCATCGGGGACTGGAAACACCATATATTTT. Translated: CASSESSGTGNTIYF.

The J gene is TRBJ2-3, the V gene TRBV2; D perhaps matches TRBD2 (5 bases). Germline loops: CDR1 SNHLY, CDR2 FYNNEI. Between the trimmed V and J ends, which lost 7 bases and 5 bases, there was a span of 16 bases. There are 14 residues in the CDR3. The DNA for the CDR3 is TGTGCCAGCAAGGAGGTAGCCTGGGGAGATACGCAGTATTTT. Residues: CASKEVAWGDTQYF.

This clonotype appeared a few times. The CDR3 DNA sequence: TGTGCCAGCGGGGGGGCAGACTATAGCAATCAGCCCCAGCATTTT. This sequence encodes CASGGADYSNQPQHF. The chain links TRBV7-8 to TRBJ1-5; TRBD1 is a possible D gene (6 bases). Germline CDR1 reads SGHVS; CDR2 reads FQNEAQ. The CDR3 contains 15 residues. The V end lost 8 bases, the J end lost 0 bases, and 14 bases lay between the germline ends.

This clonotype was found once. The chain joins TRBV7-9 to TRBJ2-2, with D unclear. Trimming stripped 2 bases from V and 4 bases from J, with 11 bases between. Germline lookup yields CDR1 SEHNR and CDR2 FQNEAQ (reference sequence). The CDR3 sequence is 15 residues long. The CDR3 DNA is TGTGCCAGCAGCTTAAGGGCGGACCTCACCGGGGAGCTGTTTTTT. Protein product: CASSLRADLTGELFF. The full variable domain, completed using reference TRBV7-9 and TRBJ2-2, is DTGVSQNPRHKITKRGQNVTFRCDPISEHNRLYWYRQTLGQGPEFLTYFQNEAQLEKSRLLSDRFSAERPKGSFSTLEIQRTEQGDSAMYLCASSLRADLTGELFFGEGSRLTVL.

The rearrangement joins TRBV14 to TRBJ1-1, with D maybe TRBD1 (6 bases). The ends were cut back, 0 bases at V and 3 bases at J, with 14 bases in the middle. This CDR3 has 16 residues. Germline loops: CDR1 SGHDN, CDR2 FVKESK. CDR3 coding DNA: TGTGCCAGCAGCCAAGATTGGGGACAATGGGACACTGAAGCTTTCTTT. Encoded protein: CASSQDWGQWDTEAFF.

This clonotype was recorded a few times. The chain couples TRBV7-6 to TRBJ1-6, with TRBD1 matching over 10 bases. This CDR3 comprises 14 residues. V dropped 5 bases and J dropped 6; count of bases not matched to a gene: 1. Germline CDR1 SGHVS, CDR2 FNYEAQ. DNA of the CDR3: TGTGCCAGCAGCCGGGACAGGGGTAATTCACCCCTCCACTTT. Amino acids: CASSRDRGNSPLHF. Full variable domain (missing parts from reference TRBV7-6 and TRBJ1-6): GAGVSQSPRYKVTKRGQDVALRCDPISGHVSLYWYRQALGQGPEFLTYFNYEAQQDKSGLPNDRFSAERPEGSISTLTIQRTEQRDSAMYRCASSRDRGNSPLHFGNGTRLTVT.

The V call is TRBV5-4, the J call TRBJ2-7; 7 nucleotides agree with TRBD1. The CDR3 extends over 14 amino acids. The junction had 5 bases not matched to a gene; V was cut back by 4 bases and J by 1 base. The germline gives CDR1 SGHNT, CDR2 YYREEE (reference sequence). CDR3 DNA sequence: TGTGCCAGCAGCGTTAGGGACAGATCCTACGAGCAGTACTTC. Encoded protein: CASSVRDRSYEQYF.